The TCR beta chain described here comes from a study of sequential checkpoint blockade in melanoma. V gave up 3 bases and J gave up 2 bases; unmatched junction bases: 5. The CDR3 sequence is 16 residues long. The germline gives CDR1 LGHNA, CDR2 YSLEER. Described treatment: randomized to nivolumab then ipilimumab (arm A) or the reverse (arm B). None of the patients previously received DNA-damaging chemotherapy. PBMC sorting kept live CD3+CD8+ cells without CD19 or CD56. Libraries were prepared by immunoSEQ multiplex PCR; TCRdb keeps only in-frame clonotypes and omits some of them. The sample contains about 28,000 clones, approximately 88% of which appear only once.

The material sequenced was CD8+ T cells sorted from blood (inferred from file names), taken from a patient given nivolumab and ipilimumab in sequence. V and J are TRBV4-3 and TRBJ2-3; 10 bases fit TRBD2. The TCR originated in a human donor with melanoma. CDR3 sequence (DNA): TGCGCCAGCAGCCAGGGTCTAGCGGGAGTCACAGATACGCAGTATTTT. Its translation is CASSQGLAGVTDTQYF.